This TCR beta chain was captured by sequencing in a study of blood T cell repertoires in COVID-19. Study overall: Sources were T cells, B-cell-depleted T cells, or PBMCs; the material itself was cDNA or gDNA.

Trimming cost V 4 bases and J 3 bases, with 4 bases left between them. CDR1 and CDR2 (germline): KGHSH, LQKENI. This CDR3 comprises 11 residues. TCRdb's copy holds only in-frame clones and misses some; the assay was immunoSEQ multiplex PCR. The sample yields 380,000 or so clones, approximately 77% seen once. This sequence originates from a human donor with acute or convalescent COVID-19. The donor label of this sample is uncertain. Material: peripheral blood. The chain has TRBV18 and TRBJ2-7; the D is unclear. The CDR3 loop is CASSLNYEQYF. In DNA form, the CDR3 reads TGTGCCAGCTCACTCAACTACGAGCAGTACTTC.